The 5 T cell receptor beta chains below were found in one sample sequenced in a study of neurological immune-mediated disorders. MiXCR was run by TCRdb on the 5' RACE reads, yielding one entry per CDR3 protein. The sample contains approximately 80,000 distinct CDR3 sequences, 4.5% to 7.5% of which appear only once. Stated time point: longitudinal time-point 2. Material: PBMCs. The receptors originated from a woman aged 55 to 70 with multiple sclerosis.

This clonotype has ten or more counts. This chain joins TRBV5-1 and TRBJ2-7, with 10 nucleotides matching TRBD1. Germline V gene data show CDR1 as SGHRS and CDR2 as YFSETQ. J lost 5 bases, V lost 5 bases, and 7 bases had no gene match. The CDR3 is 14 amino acids. This CDR3 reads CASRSGTGVDEQYF. The CDR3 bases are TGCGCCAGCAGGTCCGGGACAGGGGTGGACGAGCAGTACTTC.

Concerning this clonotype itself: Possible read error: a much larger clone is one base away. The V call is TRBV15, the J call TRBJ2-5; TRBD2 agrees at 8 bases. Germline V lookup: CDR1 LNHNV, CDR2 YYDKDF (reference sequence). This CDR3 spans 16 amino acids. Here the CDR3 reads CATSRDPAGDQETKYF. The DNA for the CDR3 is TGTGCCACCAGCAGAGATCCAGCGGGGGACCAAGAGACCAAGTACTTC.

Ten or more counts support this clonotype. The chain is built from TRBV12-3 or TRBV12-4 and TRBJ2-5; D is unresolved. The V gene lost 6 bases and the J gene lost 2 bases, with 10 bases spanning the gap. The CDR3 is 13 amino acids. The CDR3 DNA reads as TGTGCCAGCAGAAACAGTGGACAAGAGACCCAGTACTTC. Protein: CASRNSGQETQYF.

This clonotype has at least ten counts. This chain uses TRBV5-1 with TRBJ2-5; TRBD1 matches 8 bases. Germline V gene lookup returns CDR1 SGHRS and CDR2 YFSETQ. V was clipped by 4 bases and J by 2 bases; unmatched bases: 1. CDR3 length equals 13 residues. Written as DNA, the CDR3 is TGCGCCAGCAGCAGGGACAGGCAAGAGACCCAGTACTTC. Amino acids: CASSRDRQETQYF. The variable domain in full, with the rest retrieved from reference TRBV5-1 and TRBJ2-5, is KAGVTQTPRYLIKTRGQQVTLSCSPISGHRSVSWYQQTPGQGLQFLFEYFSETQRNKGNFPGRFSGRQFSNSRSEMNVSTLELGDSALYLCASSRDRQETQYFGPGTRLLVL.

This clonotype was counted many times. V is TRBV20-1 and J is TRBJ1-2; a possible D gene is TRBD1 (5 bases). The germline V gene encodes CDR1 DFQATT and CDR2 SNEGSKA (reference sequence). V shed 1 base and J shed 4 bases, with 16 bases lying between them. This CDR3 comprises 15 residues. CDR3 nucleotides: TGCAGTGCTAGAGCCCCGACAGCTCCGACCTATGGCTACACCTTC. Protein product: CSARAPTAPTYGYTF.